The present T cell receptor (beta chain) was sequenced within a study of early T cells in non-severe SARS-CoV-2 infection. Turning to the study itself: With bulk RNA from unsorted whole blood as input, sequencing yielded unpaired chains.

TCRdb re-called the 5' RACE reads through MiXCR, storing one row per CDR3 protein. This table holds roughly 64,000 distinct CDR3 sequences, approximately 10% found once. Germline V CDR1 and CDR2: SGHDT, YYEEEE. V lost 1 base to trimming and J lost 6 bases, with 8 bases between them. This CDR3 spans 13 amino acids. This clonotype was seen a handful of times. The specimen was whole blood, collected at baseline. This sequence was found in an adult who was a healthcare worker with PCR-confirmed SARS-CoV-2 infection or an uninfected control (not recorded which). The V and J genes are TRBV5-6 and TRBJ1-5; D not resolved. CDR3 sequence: CASSLRGVQPQHF. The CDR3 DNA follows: TGTGCCAGCAGCTTGCGAGGCGTTCAGCCCCAGCATTTT.